The source of this TCR beta chain is a study of cytomegalovirus exposure and HLA in healthy donors. Study findings and constraints: In an earlier analysis, most TCR beta V segments were productive about 87% or about 30% of the time.

The donors (healthy individuals) were bone marrow donors. CDR3 length: 15 amino acids. Per germline, CDR1 SGHRS and CDR2 YFSETQ. In regard to this clone: What it recognizes is unknown.

Primers included in the PCR were 60 Vbeta and 13 Jbeta primers. Measured with immunoSEQ multiplex PCR; TCRdb has only the in-frame clones, and not every one. Counted here are hundreds of thousands of clones, approximately 83% occurring once; the ten biggest clones make up 0.71%. The TCR sequence derives from a boy aged 2 to 9 in good health and CMV-seronegative. Sequenced material: PBMCs. V gene TRBV5-1 combines with J gene TRBJ2-5, with 8 bases aligning to TRBD2. Matching the DNA end better, TRBJ2-7 makes the J call doubtful. CDR3 loop: CASSTQSGGPYEQYF. As DNA, the CDR3 is TGCGCCAGCAGCACCCAGTCGGGGGGGCCCTACGAGCAGTACTTC.